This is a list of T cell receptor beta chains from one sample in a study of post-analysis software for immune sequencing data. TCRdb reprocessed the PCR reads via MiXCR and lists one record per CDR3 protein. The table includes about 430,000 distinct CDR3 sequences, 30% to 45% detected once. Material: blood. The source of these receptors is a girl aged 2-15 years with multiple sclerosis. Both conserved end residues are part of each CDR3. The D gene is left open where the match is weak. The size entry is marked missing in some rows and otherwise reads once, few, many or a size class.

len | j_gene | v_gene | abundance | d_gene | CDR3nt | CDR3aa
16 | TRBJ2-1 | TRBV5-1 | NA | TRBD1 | TGCGCCAGCAGCACCGGACAGGGGCCCGGACGAAATGAGCAGTTCTTC | CASSTGQGPGRNEQFF
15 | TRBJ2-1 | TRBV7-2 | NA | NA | TGTGCCAGCAGCCGGAACCGGGGCTCCTACAATGAGCAGTTCTTC | CASSRNRGSYNEQFF
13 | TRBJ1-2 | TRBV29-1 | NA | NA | TGCAGCGTTGAAGAATACCCAGGACGTGGCTACACCTTC | CSVEEYPGRGYTF
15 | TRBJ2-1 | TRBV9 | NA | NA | TGTGCCAGCAGCGTGTACGGGGGCCTTTACAATGAGCAGTTCTTC | CASSVYGGLYNEQFF
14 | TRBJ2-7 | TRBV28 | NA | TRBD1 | TGTGCCAGCAGGTTCGACAGGGGGCCCTACGAGCAGTACTTC | CASRFDRGPYEQYF
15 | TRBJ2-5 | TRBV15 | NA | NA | TGTGCCACCAGCAGAGATACCTACCAAGGAGAGACCCAGTACTTC | CATSRDTYQGETQYF
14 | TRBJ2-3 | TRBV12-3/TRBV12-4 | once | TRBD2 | TGTGCCAGCAGATCTAGCGGGGGCACAGATGCGGAGTATTTT | CASRSSGGTDAEYF
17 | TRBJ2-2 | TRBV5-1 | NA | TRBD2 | TGCGCCAGCAGCTTACCACTAGCGGAGGCGAACACCGGGGAGCTGTTTTTT | CASSLPLAEANTGELFF
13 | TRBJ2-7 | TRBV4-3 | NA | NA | TGCGCCAGCAGCCCCCGGTGGGGGCACGAGCAGTACTTC | CASSPRWGHEQYF
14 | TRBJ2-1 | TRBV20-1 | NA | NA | TGCAGTGCTAGAGACCCCACCCTTTACAATGAGCAGTTCTTC | CSARDPTLYNEQFF
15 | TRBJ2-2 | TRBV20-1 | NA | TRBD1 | TGCAGTGCGACTGACAGGGGGCGAGAAACCGGGGAGCTGTTTTTT | CSATDRGRETGELFF
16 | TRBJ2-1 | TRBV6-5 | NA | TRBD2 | TGTGCCAGCAGTTACTTAACTAGCGGGGAGGGAAATGAGCAGTTCTTC | CASSYLTSGEGNEQFF
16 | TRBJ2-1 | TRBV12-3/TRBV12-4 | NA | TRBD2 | TGTGCCAGCAGATTTACTAGCGGGGCCTCCTACAATGAGCAGTTCTTC | CASRFTSGASYNEQFF
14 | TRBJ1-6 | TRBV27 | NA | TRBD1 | TGTGCCAGCAGTTGGGGACAGGAGAATTCACCCCTCCACTTT | CASSWGQENSPLHF
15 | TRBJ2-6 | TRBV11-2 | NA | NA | TGTGCCAGCAGCCCCCTGTTTTCTGGGGCCAACGTCCTGACTTTC | CASSPLFSGANVLTF
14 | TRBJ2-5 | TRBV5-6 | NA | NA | TGTGCCAGCAGGTGGGGACAATCGGGGGAGACCCAGTACTTC | CASRWGQSGETQYF
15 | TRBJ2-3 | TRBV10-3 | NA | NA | TGTGCCATCAGTGAGTACGGACCCCCAGGGGATACGCAGTATTTT | CAISEYGPPGDTQYF
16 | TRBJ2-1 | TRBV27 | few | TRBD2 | TGTGCCAGCAGTTTTGCCCGGGACTATTCCAAGAATGAGCAGTTCTTC | CASSFARDYSKNEQFF
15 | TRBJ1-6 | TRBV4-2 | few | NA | TGTGCCAGCAGCCGGGAGAGGGGGTTTGGTTCACCCCTCCACTTT | CASSRERGFGSPLHF
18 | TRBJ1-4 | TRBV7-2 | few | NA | TGTGCCAGTGCTAACCTACAGGGTTCAGTCCTCCTCAATGAAAAACTGTTTTTT | CASANLQGSVLLNEKLFF
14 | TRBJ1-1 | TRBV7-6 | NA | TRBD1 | TGTGCCAGCATCCGGACAGGCGACAACACTGAAGCTTTCTTT | CASIRTGDNTEAFF
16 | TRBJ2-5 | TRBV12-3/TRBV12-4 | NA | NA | TGTGCCAGTAACAATGAGGGGCGCAGGGTCCAAGAGACCCAGTACTTC | CASNNEGRRVQETQYF
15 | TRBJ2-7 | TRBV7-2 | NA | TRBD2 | TGTGCCAGCAGCTTAGGGTCTCGGACTAGTGGTACCCAGTACTTC | CASSLGSRTSGTQYF
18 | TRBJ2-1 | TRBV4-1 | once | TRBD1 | TGCACCAGCAGCCGCAGAACCCTCCGGGACAGGGCTTTGAACGAGCGGTTCTTC | CTSSRRTLRDRALNERFF
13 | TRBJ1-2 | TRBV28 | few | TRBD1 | TGTGCCAGCAGTTTAAAACAGGGGGACGGCTACACCTTC | CASSLKQGDGYTF
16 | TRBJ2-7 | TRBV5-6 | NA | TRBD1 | TGTGCCAGCAGCTTCGCCCGGGACAGGGAGTCCTACGAGCAGTACTTC | CASSFARDRESYEQYF
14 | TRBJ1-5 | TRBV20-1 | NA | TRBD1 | TGCAGTGCCCCGGGACAGGGGTTTTATCAGCCCCAGCATTTT | CSAPGQGFYQPQHF
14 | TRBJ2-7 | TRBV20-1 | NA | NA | TGCAGTGCGGAACAGGGACTCTCCTCCTACGAGCAGTACTTC | CSAEQGLSSYEQYF
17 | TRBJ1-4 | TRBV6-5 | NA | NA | TGTGCTAGCAGTTACGGGCGCATTCCTGCAACTAATGAAAAACTGTTTTTT | CASSYGRIPATNEKLFF
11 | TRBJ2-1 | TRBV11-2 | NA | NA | TGTGCCAGCAGCTCCAATAGTGAGCAGTTCTTC | CASSSNSEQFF
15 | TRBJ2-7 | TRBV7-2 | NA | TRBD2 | TGTGCCAGCAGCTGGAGACTAGCGGGCCTCTACGAGCAGTACTTC | CASSWRLAGLYEQYF
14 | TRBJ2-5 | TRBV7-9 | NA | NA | TGTGCCAGCAGCTTAGTGGGGCGCTGGGAGACCCAGTACTTC | CASSLVGRWETQYF
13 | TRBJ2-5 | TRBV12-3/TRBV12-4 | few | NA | TGTGCCAGCAGTTTGTACAGCCAAGAGACCCAGTACTTC | CASSLYSQETQYF
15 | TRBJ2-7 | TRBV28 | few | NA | TGTGCCAGCAGTCTCTTGACAGGTTTGACCTACGAGCAGTACTTC | CASSLLTGLTYEQYF
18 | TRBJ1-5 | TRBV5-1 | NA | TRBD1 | TGCGCCAGCAGCTTGAGACCACAGGGGTTCGATAGCAATCAGCCCCAGCATTTT | CASSLRPQGFDSNQPQHF